This T cell receptor beta chain was sequenced for a study of blood T cell repertoires in COVID-19. On the study more broadly: Collection of acute and convalescent COVID-19 samples took place in the United States, Italy and Spain. Nucleic acid was either cDNA or gDNA, and it came from T cells, B-cell-depleted T cells, or PBMCs.

Per the original data handling: Estimates of nucleated cell counts were drawn from the amplification of reference gene primers. Only in-frame clones appear in the TCRdb table, and some are missing; sequencing was by immunoSEQ multiplex PCR. V and J calls and clone size are given by that table; D and trimming were obtained from the DNA. The data show 250,000 to 350,000 clones, roughly 88% seen once. Germline loops: CDR1 MDHEN, CDR2 SYDVKM. V was pared by 5 bases and J by 5 bases, with 6 bases of the junction left unmatched. The CDR3 extends over 15 amino acids. Followed longitudinally, the Seattle patients had been enrolled during active infection.

Sequences were obtained from peripheral blood. The chain has TRBV28 and TRBJ2-5; TRBD1 aligns across 12 bases. The sequence derives from a human donor with COVID-19, enrolled during active disease. The donor label of this sample is uncertain. The DNA of the CDR3 is TGTGCCAGCAGTGACGGGACAGGGGGCTGGGAGACCCAGTACTTC. This gives the protein CASSDGTGGWETQYF.